This TCR beta chain originates from a study of T cells in Graves' hyperthyroidism and ophthalmopathy. Study results and limitations: By a 13 V-J model, ophthalmopathy was set apart from stable hyperthyroidism. The model made its ophthalmopathy prediction, and onset followed a median about 6 months later.

Diagnoses were made from clinical symptoms, serum measures (thyroxine and TRAb), thyroid ultrasound and orbital computed tomography. CDR3 length: 14 residues. Trimming stripped 2 bases from V and 7 bases from J, with 15 bases between. This clonotype was found many times. The antigen is undetermined. Amplification targeted TCR beta CDR3 regions from RNA transcripts. HTBI primers were the set used in a first-round RT-PCR of the TCR CDR3. TCRdb reanalysed the multiplex PCR reads using MiXCR and keeps one entry per CDR3 protein. The sample has a few hundred thousand distinct CDR3 sequences, just over 45% seen once.

The sequenced sample consisted of peripheral blood or thyroid tissue (not recorded which). This receptor was identified in an adult woman with Graves' disease, either hyperthyroidism or ophthalmopathy (not recorded which). The chain is built from TRBV12-3 or TRBV12-4 and TRBJ2-7, with unresolved D. The CDR3 bases are TGTGCCAGCAGTTTAACTGCATCCTCCAGGGAGCAGTACTTC. It codes for CASSLTASSREQYF.